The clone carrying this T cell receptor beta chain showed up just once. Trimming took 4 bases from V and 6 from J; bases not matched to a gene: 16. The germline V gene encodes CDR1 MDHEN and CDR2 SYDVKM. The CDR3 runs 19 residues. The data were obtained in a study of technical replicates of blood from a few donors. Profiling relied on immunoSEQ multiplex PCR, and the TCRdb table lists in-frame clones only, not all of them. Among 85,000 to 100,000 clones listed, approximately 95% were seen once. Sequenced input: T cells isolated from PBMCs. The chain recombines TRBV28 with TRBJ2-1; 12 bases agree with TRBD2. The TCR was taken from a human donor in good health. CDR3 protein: CASSSLAGGLPAIPNEQFF. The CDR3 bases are TGTGCCAGCAGTTCCCTAGCGGGAGGGCTCCCTGCAATACCCAATGAGCAGTTCTTC.